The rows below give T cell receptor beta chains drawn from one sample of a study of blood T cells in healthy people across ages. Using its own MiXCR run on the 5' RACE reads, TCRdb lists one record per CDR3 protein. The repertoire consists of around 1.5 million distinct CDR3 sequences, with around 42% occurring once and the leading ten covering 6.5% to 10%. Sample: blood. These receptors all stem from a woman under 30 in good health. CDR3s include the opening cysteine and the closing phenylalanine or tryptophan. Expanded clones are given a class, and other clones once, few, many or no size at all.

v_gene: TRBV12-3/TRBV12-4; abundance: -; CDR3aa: CASSSPSDRREAFF
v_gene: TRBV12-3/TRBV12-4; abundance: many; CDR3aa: CASSLDQNEQFF
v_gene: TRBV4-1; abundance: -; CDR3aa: CASSQVSVTSDEQFF
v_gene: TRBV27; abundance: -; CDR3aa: CASSHGTDPGNTIYF
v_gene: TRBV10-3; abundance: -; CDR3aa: CATLREGSYTGELFF
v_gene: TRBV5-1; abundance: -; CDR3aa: CASSSEGVQETQYF
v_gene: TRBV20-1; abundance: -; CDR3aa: CSASLLAGGDPQETQYF
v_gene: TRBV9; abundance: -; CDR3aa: CASSVVRGEQFF
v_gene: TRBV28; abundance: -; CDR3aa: CASSRGPSNYGYTF
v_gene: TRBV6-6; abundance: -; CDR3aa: CASSYSLGNTQYF
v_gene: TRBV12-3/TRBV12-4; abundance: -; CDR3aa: CASSRSGSGNEQYF
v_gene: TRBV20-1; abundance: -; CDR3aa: CSASRRDRETNYGYTF
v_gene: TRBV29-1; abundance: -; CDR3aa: CSVFDRDNEKLFF
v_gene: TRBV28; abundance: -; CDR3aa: CASSLYGQVKGEAFF
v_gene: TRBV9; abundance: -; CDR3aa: CASSVAAGIGYNEQYF
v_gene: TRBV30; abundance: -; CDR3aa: CAWSFNRNQVKYF
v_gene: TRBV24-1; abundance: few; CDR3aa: CATSDPDRPYEQYF
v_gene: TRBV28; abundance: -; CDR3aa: CASSLYIKANSPLHF
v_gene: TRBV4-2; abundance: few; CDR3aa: CASSQDGGSGTDEQYF
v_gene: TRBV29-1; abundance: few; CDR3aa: CSAGSLLQGARYEQYF
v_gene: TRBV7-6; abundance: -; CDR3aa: CASSPTSLSSYNEQFF
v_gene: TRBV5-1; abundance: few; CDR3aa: CASSPTSGYSYEQYF
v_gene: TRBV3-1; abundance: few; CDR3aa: CASSQMGTSGPVETQYF
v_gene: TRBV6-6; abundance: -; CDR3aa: CASSSLGQGVGGYTF
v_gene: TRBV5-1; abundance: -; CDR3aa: CASSSGTSGLQETQYF